These 2 T cell receptor beta chains came from one sample sequenced in a study of shared clonotypes between healthy human individuals. Generated by immunoSEQ multiplex PCR, the TCRdb table keeps only in-frame clones and is missing some. The data hold 650,000 to 800,000 clones, with approximately 90% observed a single time. Selected positively for CCR7 and CD45RO-negative, naive CD8 cells excluded terminally differentiated effector memory CD45RA+ cells. The specimen was naive CD8+ T cells sorted from blood. The receptors here all came from a man younger than 45 in good health.

This clone showed up just once. The chain links TRBV6-1 to TRBJ1-2, with D possibly matching TRBD1 (6 bases). The CDR3 spans 16 residues. Per germline, CDR1 MNHNS and CDR2 SASEGT. The V end was cut by 4 bases, the J end by 4 bases, with 19 bases between. The CDR3 coding sequence is TGTGCCAGCAGTGTTACGGAGGGGGTTCGCGGCTATGGCTACACCTTC. This codes for CASSVTEGVRGYGYTF.

The V and J genes are TRBV25-1 and TRBJ1-1; no reliable D call. Between the trimmed V and J ends, which lost 3 bases and 9 bases, there was a span of 11 bases. CDR3 size: 12 residues. Per germline, CDR1 MGHDK and CDR2 SYGVNS. CDR3: CASSDGDRQAFF. The CDR3 coding sequence is TGTGCCAGCAGTGACGGGGATCGGCAAGCTTTCTTT.